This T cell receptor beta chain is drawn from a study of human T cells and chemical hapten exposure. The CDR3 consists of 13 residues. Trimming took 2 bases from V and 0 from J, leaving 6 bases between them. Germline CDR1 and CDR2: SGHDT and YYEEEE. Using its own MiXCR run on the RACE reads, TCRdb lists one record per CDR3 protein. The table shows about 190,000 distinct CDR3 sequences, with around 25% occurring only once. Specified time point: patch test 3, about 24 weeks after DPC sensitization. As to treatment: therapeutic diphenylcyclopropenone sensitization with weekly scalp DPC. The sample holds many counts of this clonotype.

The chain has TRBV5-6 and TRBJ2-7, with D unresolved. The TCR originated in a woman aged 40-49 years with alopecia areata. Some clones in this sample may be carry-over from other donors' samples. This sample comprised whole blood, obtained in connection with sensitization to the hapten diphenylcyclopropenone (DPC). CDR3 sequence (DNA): TGTGCCAGCAGCTTTGTCAGCTCCTACGAGCAGTACTTC. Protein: CASSFVSSYEQYF.